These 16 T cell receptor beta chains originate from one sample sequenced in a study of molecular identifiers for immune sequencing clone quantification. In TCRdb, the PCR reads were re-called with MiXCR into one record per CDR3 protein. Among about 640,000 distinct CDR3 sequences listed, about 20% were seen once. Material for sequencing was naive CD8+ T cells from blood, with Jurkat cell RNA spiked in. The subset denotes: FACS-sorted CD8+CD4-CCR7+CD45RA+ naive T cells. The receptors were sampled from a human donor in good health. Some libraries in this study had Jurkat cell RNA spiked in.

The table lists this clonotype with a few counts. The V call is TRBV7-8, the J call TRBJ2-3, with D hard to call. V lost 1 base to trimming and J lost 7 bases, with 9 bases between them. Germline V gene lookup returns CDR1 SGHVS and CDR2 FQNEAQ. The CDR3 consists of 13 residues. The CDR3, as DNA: TGTGCCAGCAGCTTAGATTCCGGAAATACGCAGTATTTT. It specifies CASSLDSGNTQYF.

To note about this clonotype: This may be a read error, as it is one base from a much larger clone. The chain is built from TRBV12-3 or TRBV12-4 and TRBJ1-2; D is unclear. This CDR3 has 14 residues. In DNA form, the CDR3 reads TGTGTCAGCAGTTTAGGTTTTGCGGGGTATGGCTACACCTTC. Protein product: CVSSLGFAGYGYTF.

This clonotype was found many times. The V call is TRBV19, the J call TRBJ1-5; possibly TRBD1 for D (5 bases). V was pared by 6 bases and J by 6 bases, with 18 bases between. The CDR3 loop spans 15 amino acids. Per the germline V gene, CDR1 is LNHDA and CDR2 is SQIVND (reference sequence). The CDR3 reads CASRLGSRDGQPQHF. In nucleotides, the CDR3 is TGTGCCAGTAGATTAGGGTCGAGGGACGGTCAGCCCCAGCATTTT.

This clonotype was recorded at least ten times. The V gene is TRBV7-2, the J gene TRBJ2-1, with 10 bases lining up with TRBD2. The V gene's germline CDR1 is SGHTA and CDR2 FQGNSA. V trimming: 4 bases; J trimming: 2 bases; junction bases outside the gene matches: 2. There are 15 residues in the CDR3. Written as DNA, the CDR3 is TGTGCCAGCAGCTCCCTAGCGGGGGCCTACAATGAGCAGTTCTTC. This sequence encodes CASSSLAGAYNEQFF. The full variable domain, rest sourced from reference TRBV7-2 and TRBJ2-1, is GAGVSQSPSNKVTEKGKDVELRCDPISGHTALYWYRQSLGQGLEFLIYFQGNSAPDKSGLPSDRFSAERTGGSVSTLTIQRTQQEDSAVYLCASSSLAGAYNEQFFGPGTRLTVL.

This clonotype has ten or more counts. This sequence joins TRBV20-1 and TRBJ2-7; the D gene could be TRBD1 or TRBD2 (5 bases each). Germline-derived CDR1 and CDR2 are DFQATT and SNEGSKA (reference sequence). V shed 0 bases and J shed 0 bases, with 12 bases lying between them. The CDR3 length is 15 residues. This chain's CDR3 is CSARETGRVSYEQYF. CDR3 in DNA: TGCAGTGCTAGAGAGACGGGACGGGTCTCCTACGAGCAGTACTTC.

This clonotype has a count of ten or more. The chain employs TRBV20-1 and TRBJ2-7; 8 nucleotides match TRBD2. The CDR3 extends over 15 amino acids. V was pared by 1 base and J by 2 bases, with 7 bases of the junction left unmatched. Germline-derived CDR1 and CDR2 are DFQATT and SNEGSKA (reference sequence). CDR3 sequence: CSARGGGPKPYEQYF. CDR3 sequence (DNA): TGCAGTGCTAGAGGCGGGGGGCCGAAACCCTACGAGCAGTACTTC.

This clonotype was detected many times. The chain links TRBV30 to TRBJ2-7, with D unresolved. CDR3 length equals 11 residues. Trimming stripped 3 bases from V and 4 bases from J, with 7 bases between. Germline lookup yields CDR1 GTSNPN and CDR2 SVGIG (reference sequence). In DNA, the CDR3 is TGTGCCTGGAGCCTGGGTTACGAGCAGTACTTC. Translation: CAWSLGYEQYF.

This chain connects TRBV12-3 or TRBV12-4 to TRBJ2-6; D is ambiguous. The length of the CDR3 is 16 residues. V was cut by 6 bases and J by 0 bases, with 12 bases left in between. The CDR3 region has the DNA TGTGCCAGCAGCCACACACCCCCCTCTGGGGCCAACGTCCTGACTTTC. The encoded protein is CASSHTPPSGANVLTF.

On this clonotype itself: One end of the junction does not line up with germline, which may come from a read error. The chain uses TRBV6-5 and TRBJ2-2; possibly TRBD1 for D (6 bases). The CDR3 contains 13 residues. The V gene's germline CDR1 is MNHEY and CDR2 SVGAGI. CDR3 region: CAGSYGTPGELFF. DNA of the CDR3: TGTGCCGGCAGTTACGGGACACCCGGGGAGCTGTTTTTT.

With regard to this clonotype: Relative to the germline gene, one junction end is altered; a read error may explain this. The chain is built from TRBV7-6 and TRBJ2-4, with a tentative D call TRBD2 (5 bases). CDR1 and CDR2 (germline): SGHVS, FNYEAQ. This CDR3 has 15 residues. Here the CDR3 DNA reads TGCGCCAGCGGCTTAGCTCACGGGTTCGGAAACATTCAGTACTTC. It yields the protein CASGLAHGFGNIQYF. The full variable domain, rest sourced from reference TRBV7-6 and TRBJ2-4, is GAGVSQSPRYKVTKRGQDVALRCDPISGHVSLYWYRQALGQGPEFLTYFNYEAQQDKSGLPNDRFSAERPEGSISTLTIQRTEQRDSAMYRCASGLAHGFGNIQYFGAGTRLSVL.

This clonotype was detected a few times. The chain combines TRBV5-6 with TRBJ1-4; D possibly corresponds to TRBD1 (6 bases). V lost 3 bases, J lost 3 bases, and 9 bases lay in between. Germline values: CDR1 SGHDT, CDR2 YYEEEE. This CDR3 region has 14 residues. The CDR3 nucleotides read TGTGCCAGCAGCTCACAGGGACCTAATGAAAAACTGTTTTTT. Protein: CASSSQGPNEKLFF. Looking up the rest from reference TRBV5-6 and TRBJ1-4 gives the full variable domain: DAGVTQSPTHLIKTRGQQVTLRCSPKSGHDTVSWYQQALGQGPQFIFQYYEEEERQRGNFPDRFSGHQFPNYSSELNVNALLLGDSALYLCASSSQGPNEKLFFGSGTQLSVL.

DNA of the CDR3: TGCAGTGCTAGAGAGGGGGTACGATGGGAGACCCAGTACTTC. This sequence encodes CSAREGVRWETQYF. The chain employs TRBV20-1 and TRBJ2-5, with D perhaps assigned TRBD1 or TRBD2 (5 bases each). The CDR3 length is 14 residues. The germline V gene encodes CDR1 DFQATT and CDR2 SNEGSKA (reference sequence). The V end was cut by 0 bases, the J end by 5 bases, with 13 bases between.

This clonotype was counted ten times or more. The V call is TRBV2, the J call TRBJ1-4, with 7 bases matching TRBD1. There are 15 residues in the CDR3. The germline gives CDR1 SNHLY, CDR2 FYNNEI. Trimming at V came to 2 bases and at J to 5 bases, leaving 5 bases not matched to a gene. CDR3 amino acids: CASSEPGQTNEKLFF. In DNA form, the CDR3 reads TGTGCCAGCAGTGAACCGGGACAGACAAATGAAAAACTGTTTTTT. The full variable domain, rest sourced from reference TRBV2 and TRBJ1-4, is EPEVTQTPSHQVTQMGQEVILRCVPISNHLYFYWYRQILGQKVEFLVSFYNNEISEKSEIFDDQFSVERPDGSNFTLKIRSTKLEDSAMYFCASSEPGQTNEKLFFGSGTQLSVL.

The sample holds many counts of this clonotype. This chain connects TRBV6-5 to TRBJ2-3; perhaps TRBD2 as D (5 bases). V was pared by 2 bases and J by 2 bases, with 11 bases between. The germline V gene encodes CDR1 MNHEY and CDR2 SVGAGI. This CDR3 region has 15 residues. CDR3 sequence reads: CASSYEGQLTDTQYF. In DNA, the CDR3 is TGTGCCAGCAGTTACGAGGGTCAACTCACAGATACGCAGTATTTT.

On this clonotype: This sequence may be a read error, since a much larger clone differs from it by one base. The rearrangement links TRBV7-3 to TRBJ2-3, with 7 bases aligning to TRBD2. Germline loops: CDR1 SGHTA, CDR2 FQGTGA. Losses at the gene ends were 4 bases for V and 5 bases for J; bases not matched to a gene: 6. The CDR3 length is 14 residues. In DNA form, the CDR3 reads TGTGCCAGCAGCTCGCGGACTAGTGAAGATACGCAGTATTTT. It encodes CASSSRTSEDTQYF.

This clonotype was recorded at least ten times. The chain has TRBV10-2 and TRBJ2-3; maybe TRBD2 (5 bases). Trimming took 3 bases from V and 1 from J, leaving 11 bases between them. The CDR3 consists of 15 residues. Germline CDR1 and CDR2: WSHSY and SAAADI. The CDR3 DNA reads TGCGCCAGCAGTGAATGGGCGGGCGGCACAGATACGCAGTATTTT. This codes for CASSEWAGGTDTQYF.